The 30 T cell receptor beta chains below come from one sample, sequenced in a study of CD8 T cells in Susac syndrome (dated by TCRdb to about 2019). The library was produced with the immunoSEQ multiplex PCR assay. RNA was extracted using the RNeasy kit, and about 0.5 to 1 microgram was reverse transcribed with random hexamers. TCRdb applied fastp at Q25 and MiXCR to the public reads, then kept only in-frame beta chains. One record per CDR3 amino acid sequence lists the most common genes and DNA. The sample data list some 120,000 distinct CDR3 sequences, and 90% to 95% of these were observed just once. The top ten hold over 0.1% of the sample. The sequenced material came from CD4+ T cells from PBMCs. Every receptor here comes from a human donor in good health.

Here the CDR3 DNA reads TGTGCCAGCTCACCACCGATGGGGGATCAGTACTTC. Its protein product is CASSPPMGDQYF. V and J are TRBV18 and TRBJ2-7; TRBD1 or TRBD2 may be the D gene (5 bases each). CDR1 KGHSH and CDR2 LQKENI come from the germline V gene. V was cut by 0 bases and J by 10 bases, with 10 bases left in between. This CDR3 contains 12 residues.

The gene calls are TRBV29-1 and TRBJ2-5, with D maybe TRBD2 (5 bases). From germline, CDR1 is SQVTM and CDR2 ANQGSEA. The length of the CDR3 is 14 residues. With 5 bases removed from V and 5 bases from J, the gap between germline ends came to 18 bases. In DNA, the CDR3 is TGCAGCGTTCCACAAACGGGGTCCTGGGAGACCCAGTACTTC. Encoded protein: CSVPQTGSWETQYF.

This rearrangement joins TRBV6-5 to TRBJ2-2; 7 positions agree with TRBD2. The CDR3 extends over 14 amino acids. Trimming removed 5 bases from V and 4 bases from J; junction bases left unmatched: 4. Germline V CDR1 and CDR2: MNHEY, SVGAGI. The CDR3 loop is CASSAREITGELFF. CDR3 DNA sequence: TGTGCCAGCAGTGCGCGGGAGATCACCGGGGAGCTGTTTTTT.

On this clonotype: The germline gene is not matched at one end of the junction; a read error may be the cause. The rearrangement joins TRBV7-9 to TRBJ2-1, with 9 bases fitting TRBD2. The CDR3 runs to 14 residues. Germline CDR1 SEHNR, CDR2 FQNEAQ (reference sequence). The CDR3 DNA is TGTGCCAGCAGCATAGCGGGAGTATACAATGAGCAGTTCTTC. Translating it yields CASSIAGVYNEQFF.

The chain couples TRBV2 to TRBJ2-2; D uncertain. The germline V gene has CDR1 SNHLY and CDR2 FYNNEI. Trimming took 3 bases from V and 4 from J, leaving 9 bases between them. CDR3 length: 14 amino acids. CDR3 nucleotide sequence: TGTGCCAGCAGTGATAGTAGGAGCACCGGGGAGCTGTTTTTT. Translated: CASSDSRSTGELFF.

J is TRBJ2-7 and V is TRBV3-1, with unresolved D. The CDR3 contains 11 residues. The ends were cut back, 2 bases at V and 7 bases at J, with 6 bases in the middle. From germline, CDR1 is LGHDT and CDR2 YNNKEL (reference sequence). The CDR3 region is CASSQQSEQYF. In nucleotides, the CDR3 is TGTGCCAGCAGCCAACAGAGTGAGCAGTACTTC.

This chain joins TRBV7-2 and TRBJ2-5; TRBD1 matches at 7 bases. The CDR3 totals 15 residues. With V trimmed by 4 bases and J by 1 base, 6 bases remained unmatched. Germline-derived CDR1 and CDR2 are SGHTA and FQGNSA. The chain's CDR3 is CASSSLGDSQETQYF. The DNA for the CDR3 is TGTGCCAGCAGCTCACTTGGGGACAGCCAAGAGACCCAGTACTTC.

This rearrangement joins TRBV3-1 to TRBJ1-5; D gene uncertain. Germline CDR1 reads LGHDT; CDR2 reads YNNKEL (reference sequence). There are 14 residues in the CDR3. V lost 3 bases and J 3 bases, leaving 9 bases between the germline ends. The CDR3 DNA is TGTGCCAGCAGCCATGGCGTCTTCAATCAGCCCCAGCATTTT. Amino acids: CASSHGVFNQPQHF.

The genes are TRBV3-1 and TRBJ2-7, with D unresolved. Trimming stripped 1 base from V and 0 bases from J, with 10 bases between. The CDR3 covers 15 residues. Germline-derived CDR1 and CDR2 are LGHDT and YNNKEL (reference sequence). The chain's CDR3 is CASSQAVGSSYEQYF. The DNA of the CDR3 is TGTGCCAGCAGCCAAGCGGTCGGAAGCTCCTACGAGCAGTACTTC.

The V call is TRBV20-1, the J call TRBJ2-7; D is unresolved. This CDR3 contains 12 residues. Germline V gene data show CDR1 as DFQATT and CDR2 as SNEGSKA (reference sequence). Trimming removed 3 bases at V and 0 bases at J, with 6 bases between. The CDR3 loop reads CSASDLSYEQYF. DNA of the CDR3: TGCAGTGCTAGTGACCTCTCCTACGAGCAGTACTTC.

This clonotype was seen a single time. This sequence joins TRBV5-1 and TRBJ2-7; 13 nucleotides line up with TRBD2. With V trimmed by 7 bases and J by 2 bases, 6 bases remained unmatched. Per the germline V gene, CDR1 is SGHRS and CDR2 is YFSETQ. The CDR3 covers 15 residues. DNA for the CDR3: TGCGCCAGCGGCGTCACTAGCGGGAGGGCCTACGAGCAGTACTTC. Its translation: CASGVTSGRAYEQYF.

This chain's CDR3 is CASSFGGSTHNEQFF. The CDR3 coding sequence is TGTGCCAGCAGCTTCGGCGGGAGTACCCACAATGAGCAGTTCTTC. V usage is TRBV5-4 and J usage is TRBJ2-1, with 7 bases aligning to TRBD2. The J segment lost 5 bases and the V segment lost 2 bases, leaving 7 bases of the junction unmatched. The CDR3 has 15 residues. Germline-derived CDR1 and CDR2 are SGHNT and YYREEE (reference sequence).

This rearrangement joins TRBV6-2 or TRBV6-3 to TRBJ1-5; D unclear. This CDR3 has 14 residues. Trimming shortened V by 2 bases and J by 0 bases, and 5 bases separated the two germline ends. The V gene's germline CDR1 is MNHEY and CDR2 SVGEGT. The CDR3 DNA sequence: TGTGCCAGCAGTTACGCTAGTAGCAATCAGCCCCAGCATTTT. This codes for CASSYASSNQPQHF.

This rearrangement joins TRBV6-5 to TRBJ2-1; 13 bases are a match to TRBD2. The V gene end was trimmed by 5 bases and the J gene end by 10 bases; junction bases not matched to a gene: 5. This CDR3 comprises 14 residues. Per germline, CDR1 MNHEY and CDR2 SVGAGI. CDR3 protein: CASSTGLAGVEQFF. The CDR3 DNA reads as TGTGCCAGCAGTACCGGACTAGCGGGAGTGGAGCAGTTCTTC.

CDR3 DNA: TGCGCCAGCAGCTCCGTAGACAGGGGGAAACACTACGAGCAGTACTTC. It specifies CASSSVDRGKHYEQYF. The V call is TRBV5-1, the J call TRBJ2-7, with 9 bases that match TRBD1. The CDR3 length is 16 residues. The germline V gene has CDR1 SGHRS and CDR2 YFSETQ. The trim removed 3 bases at V and 3 bases at J, leaving 10 bases unmatched.

This chain joins TRBV6-5 and TRBJ1-1; no clear D gene. Trimming stripped 6 bases from V and 0 bases from J, with 8 bases between. This CDR3 has 13 amino acids. The V gene's germline CDR1 is MNHEY and CDR2 SVGAGI. Written as DNA, the CDR3 is TGTGCCAGCAGGGCGATCATGAACACTGAAGCTTTCTTT. This gives the protein CASRAIMNTEAFF.

J is TRBJ1-2 and V is TRBV2; D unclear. V lost 3 bases and J 3 bases, leaving 11 bases between the germline ends. Germline CDR1 and CDR2: SNHLY and FYNNEI. The CDR3 extends over 14 amino acids. CDR3 protein: CASSEIRSYYGYTF. The DNA for the CDR3 is TGTGCCAGCAGTGAGATTCGGAGCTACTATGGCTACACCTTC.

V and J are TRBV6-5 and TRBJ2-7; 7 positions match TRBD2. The CDR3 is made up of 15 amino acids. Germline V lookup: CDR1 MNHEY, CDR2 SVGAGI. J lost 8 bases, V lost 3 bases, and 13 bases had no gene match. As DNA, the CDR3 is TGTGCCAGCAGTTATCTAAGAAGCGGGGCAAAACAGCAGTACTTC. Translated: CASSYLRSGAKQQYF.

This clonotype was detected once. The chain couples TRBV12-3 or TRBV12-4 to TRBJ2-2; D remains ambiguous. The CDR3 has 14 amino acids. Trimming took off 6 bases at V and 1 base at J, with 9 bases between the two ends. The CDR3 bases are TGTGCCAGCAGCCCTCTGGGGAACACCGGGGAGCTGTTTTTT. Translation: CASSPLGNTGELFF.

The rearrangement joins TRBV30 to TRBJ2-7; D remains unclear. Germline CDR1 is GTSNPN and CDR2 is SVGIG (reference sequence). This CDR3 spans 13 amino acids. V gave up 3 bases and J gave up 2 bases, with 11 bases separating them. This chain's CDR3 is CAWRTPATYEQYF. In DNA, the CDR3 is TGTGCCTGGAGAACGCCGGCCACCTACGAGCAGTACTTC.

The table lists this clonotype with a count of one. The V gene is TRBV5-1, the J gene TRBJ2-1; 9 nucleotides agree with TRBD2. After removal of 4 bases from V and 0 bases from J, the junction contained 8 bases not matched to a gene. The CDR3 totals 17 residues. Germline V gene sequence: CDR1 SGHRS, CDR2 YFSETQ. The CDR3 nucleotides read TGCGCCAGCAGCCCTCTGAGCGGGGGGAGCTCCTACAATGAGCAGTTCTTC. It specifies CASSPLSGGSSYNEQFF. The full variable domain, rest sourced from reference TRBV5-1 and TRBJ2-1, is KAGVTQTPRYLIKTRGQQVTLSCSPISGHRSVSWYQQTPGQGLQFLFEYFSETQRNKGNFPGRFSGRQFSNSRSEMNVSTLELGDSALYLCASSPLSGGSSYNEQFFGPGTRLTVL.

This chain uses TRBV7-8 with TRBJ2-7; perhaps TRBD2 as D (6 bases). V lost 2 bases and J 5 bases, leaving 22 bases between the germline ends. This CDR3 is 17 amino acids long. CDR1 is SGHVS and CDR2 is FQNEAQ in the germline V gene. CDR3 sequence: CASSLNYLAASGDEQYF. The CDR3 coding sequence is TGTGCCAGCAGCTTAAATTATTTGGCGGCGTCGGGGGACGAGCAGTACTTC.

The V call is TRBV3-1, the J call TRBJ2-1; 10 bases match TRBD2. CDR3 length: 16 residues. The trim removed 4 bases at V and 4 bases at J, leaving 7 bases unmatched. Germline V gene lookup returns CDR1 LGHDT and CDR2 YNNKEL (reference sequence). The CDR3 DNA reads as TGTGCCAGCAGCCCCAACCCTAGCGGGAGTTACAATGAGCAGTTCTTC. Amino acid sequence: CASSPNPSGSYNEQFF.

The chain combines TRBV20-1 with TRBJ1-1; 8 bases match TRBD1. The CDR3 has 12 amino acids. V lost 6 bases, J lost 4 bases, and 4 bases stayed unmatched. CDR1 is DFQATT and CDR2 is SNEGSKA in the germline V gene (reference sequence). The CDR3 here is CSAAGGRTEAFF. The CDR3 DNA is TGCAGTGCCGCAGGGGGCCGCACTGAAGCTTTCTTT.

This sequence joins TRBV29-1 and TRBJ2-7; 8 positions match TRBD1. With 4 bases clipped from V and 3 bases from J, the junction kept 8 bases outside the gene matches. The germline V gene has CDR1 SQVTM and CDR2 ANQGSEA. The CDR3 has 14 residues. DNA for the CDR3: TGCAGCGTTGTAGGCAGGGGGCCGAGCTACGAGCAGTACTTC. Its protein is CSVVGRGPSYEQYF.

V gene TRBV10-3 combines with J gene TRBJ2-7, with 10 bases fitting TRBD2. Germline V gene lookup returns CDR1 ENHRY and CDR2 SYGVKD. The CDR3 totals 14 residues. Trimming took 5 bases from V and 1 from J; bases not matched to a gene: 2. The CDR3 sequence is CAISRTSGSYEQYF. In nucleotides, the CDR3 is TGTGCCATCAGTCGGACTAGCGGATCCTACGAGCAGTACTTC.

J is TRBJ1-2 and V is TRBV29-1, with TRBD1 matching 7 bases. Germline loops: CDR1 SQVTM, CDR2 ANQGSEA. V trimming: 6 bases; J trimming: 4 bases; junction bases outside the gene matches: 17. The CDR3 has 16 residues. The CDR3: CSVLGGGPTGTYGYTF. CDR3 in DNA: TGCAGCGTCCTCGGGGGCGGGCCGACAGGGACCTATGGCTACACCTTC.

The chain joins TRBV2 to TRBJ2-7, with D possibly being TRBD1 or TRBD2 (5 bases each). The germline CDR1 and CDR2 sequences are SNHLY and FYNNEI. Trimming removed 2 bases at V and 6 bases at J, with 11 bases between. The CDR3 contains 13 residues. CDR3 region: CASSEQGVIEQYF. DNA for the CDR3: TGTGCCAGCAGTGAACAGGGAGTCATCGAGCAGTACTTC.

This clonotype was observed a few times. The chain recombines TRBV28 with TRBJ2-1, with a weak D call TRBD2 (6 bases). The CDR3 has 13 amino acids. V was trimmed by 11 bases and J by 0 bases, leaving 11 bases between them. Germline CDR1 is MDHEN and CDR2 is SYDVKM. The CDR3 loop reads CASRGSSYNEQFF. CDR3 sequence (DNA): TGTGCCTCCCGGGGGAGCTCCTACAATGAGCAGTTCTTC.

This clonotype was seen once. The rearrangement uses TRBV6-1 and TRBJ2-1; D might be TRBD1 (7 bases). The CDR3 sequence is 11 residues long. The germline V and J ends were trimmed by 2 bases and 14 bases, with 10 bases remaining between them. CDR1 and CDR2 (germline): MNHNS, SASEGT. The DNA of the CDR3 is TGTGCCAGCAGTGAAACCAGGGGGGAGTTCTTC. It is translated as CASSETRGEFF.